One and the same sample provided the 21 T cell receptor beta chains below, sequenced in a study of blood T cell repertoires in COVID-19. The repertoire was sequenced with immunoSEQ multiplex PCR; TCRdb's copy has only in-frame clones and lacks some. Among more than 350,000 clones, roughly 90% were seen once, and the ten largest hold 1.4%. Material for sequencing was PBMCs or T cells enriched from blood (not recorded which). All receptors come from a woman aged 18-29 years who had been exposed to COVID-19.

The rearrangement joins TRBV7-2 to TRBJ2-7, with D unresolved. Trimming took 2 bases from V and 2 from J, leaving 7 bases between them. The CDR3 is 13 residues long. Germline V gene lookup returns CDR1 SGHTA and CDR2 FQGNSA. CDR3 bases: TGTGCCAGCAGCTTAACAGATACCTACGAGCAGTACTTC. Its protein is CASSLTDTYEQYF.

CDR3: CASSSLQGSSYNSPLHF. The CDR3 coding sequence is TGTGCCAGTAGTAGTTTACAGGGGAGCTCCTATAATTCACCCCTCCACTTT. The chain links TRBV19 to TRBJ1-6; TRBD1 matches at 7 bases. Germline-derived CDR1 and CDR2 are LNHDA and SQIVND (reference sequence). V lost 4 bases to trimming and J lost 0 bases; unmatched junction nucleotides: 6. The CDR3 spans 17 residues.

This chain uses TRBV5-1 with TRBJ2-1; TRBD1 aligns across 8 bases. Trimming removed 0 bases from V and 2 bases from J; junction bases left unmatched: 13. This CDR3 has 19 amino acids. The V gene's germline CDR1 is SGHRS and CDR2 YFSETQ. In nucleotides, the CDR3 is TGCGCCAGCAGCTTGGGCACTAAGACAGGGGTTGGGGCCTACAATGAGCAGTTCTTC. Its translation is CASSLGTKTGVGAYNEQFF.

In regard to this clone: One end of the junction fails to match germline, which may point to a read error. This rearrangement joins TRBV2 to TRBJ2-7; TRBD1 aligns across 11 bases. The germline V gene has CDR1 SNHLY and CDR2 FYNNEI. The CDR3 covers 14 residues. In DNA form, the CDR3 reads TGTGTCAGCAGTGTAGGGACAGGGGGTAACGAGCAGTACTTC. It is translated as CVSSVGTGGNEQYF.

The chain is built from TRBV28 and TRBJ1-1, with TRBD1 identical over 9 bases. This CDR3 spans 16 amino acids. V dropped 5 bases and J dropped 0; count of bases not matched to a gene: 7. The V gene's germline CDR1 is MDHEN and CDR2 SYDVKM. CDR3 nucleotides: TGTGCCAGCAGTACTTACGGACAGGGGATGAACACTGAAGCTTTCTTT. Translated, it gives CASSTYGQGMNTEAFF.

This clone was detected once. DNA of the CDR3: TGCGCCAGCAGCCAGGCACCCCTGGCTGTTACCAGGGGGAATCAGCCCCAGCATTTT. Translation gives CASSQAPLAVTRGNQPQHF. The chain joins TRBV4-1 to TRBJ1-5, with TRBD1 identical over 7 bases. V gave up 3 bases and J gave up 4 bases; unmatched junction bases: 18. Per germline, CDR1 MGHRA and CDR2 YSYEKL. The CDR3 totals 19 residues.

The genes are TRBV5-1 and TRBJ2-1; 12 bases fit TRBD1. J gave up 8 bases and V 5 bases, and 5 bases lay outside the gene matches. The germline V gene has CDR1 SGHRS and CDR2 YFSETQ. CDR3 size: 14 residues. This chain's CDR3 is CASRGQGAIDEQFF. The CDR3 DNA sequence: TGCGCCAGCAGGGGACAGGGGGCTATCGATGAGCAGTTCTTC.

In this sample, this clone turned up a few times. The CDR3 protein is CASSYGGGRTDTQYF. CDR3 coding DNA: TGTGCCAGCAGTTACGGTGGCGGGCGCACAGATACGCAGTATTTT. The chain joins TRBV6-2 or TRBV6-3 to TRBJ2-3; D might be TRBD2 (5 bases). The CDR3 consists of 15 residues. Between the trimmed V and J ends, which lost 2 bases and 1 base, there was a span of 10 bases. Germline V gene data show CDR1 as MNHEY and CDR2 as SVGEGT.

The CDR3 sequence is CASSPPQARDTQYF. Written as DNA, the CDR3 is TGTGCCAGCTCACCGCCCCAAGCGAGGGATACGCAGTATTTT. The genes are TRBV18 and TRBJ2-3; D is uncertain. The germline V and J ends were trimmed by 3 bases and 6 bases, with 13 bases remaining between them. The CDR3 consists of 14 residues. Germline CDR1 reads KGHSH; CDR2 reads LQKENI.

For the CDR3, the DNA is TGTGCCAGCAGTTACGCCGACAGGGGGGACGAGCAGTACTTC. Translating gives CASSYADRGDEQYF. The chain carries TRBV6-5 and TRBJ2-7, with TRBD1 identical over 9 bases. The CDR3 has 14 residues. After removal of 2 bases from V and 5 bases from J, the junction contained 4 bases not matched to a gene. Germline V gene sequence: CDR1 MNHEY, CDR2 SVGAGI.

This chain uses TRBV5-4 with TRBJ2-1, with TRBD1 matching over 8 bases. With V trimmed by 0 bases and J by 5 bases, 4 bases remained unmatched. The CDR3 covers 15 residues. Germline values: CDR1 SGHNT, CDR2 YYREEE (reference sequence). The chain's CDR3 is CASSLEQGADNEQFF. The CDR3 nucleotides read TGTGCCAGCAGCTTGGAGCAGGGGGCGGACAATGAGCAGTTCTTC.

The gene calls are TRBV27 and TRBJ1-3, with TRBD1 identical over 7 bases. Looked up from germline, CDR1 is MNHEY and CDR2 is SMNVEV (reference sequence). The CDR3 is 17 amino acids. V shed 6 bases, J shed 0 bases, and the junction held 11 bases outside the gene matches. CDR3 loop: CASSSFVSGGSGNTIYF. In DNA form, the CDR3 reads TGTGCCAGCAGCTCTTTTGTATCAGGGGGCTCTGGAAACACCATATATTTT.

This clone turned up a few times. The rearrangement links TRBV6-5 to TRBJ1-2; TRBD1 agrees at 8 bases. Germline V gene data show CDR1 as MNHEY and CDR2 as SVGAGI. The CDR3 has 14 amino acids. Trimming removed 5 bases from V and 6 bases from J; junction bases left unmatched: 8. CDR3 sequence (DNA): TGTGCCAGCAGTCCTGGACAGGGCCGCAATGGCTACACCTTC. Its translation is CASSPGQGRNGYTF.

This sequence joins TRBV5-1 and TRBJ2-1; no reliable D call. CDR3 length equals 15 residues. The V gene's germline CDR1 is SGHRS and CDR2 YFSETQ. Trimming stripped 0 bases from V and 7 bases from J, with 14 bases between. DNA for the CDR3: TGCGCCAGCAGCTTGGTAGTCGCCAACGGGAATGAGCAGTTCTTC. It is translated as CASSLVVANGNEQFF.

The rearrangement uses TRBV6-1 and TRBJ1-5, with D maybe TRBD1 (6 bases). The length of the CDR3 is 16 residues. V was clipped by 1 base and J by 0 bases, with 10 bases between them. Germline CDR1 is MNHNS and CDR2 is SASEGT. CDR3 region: CASSEGTVYSNQPQHF. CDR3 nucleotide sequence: TGTGCCAGCAGTGAAGGGACAGTTTATAGCAATCAGCCCCAGCATTTT.

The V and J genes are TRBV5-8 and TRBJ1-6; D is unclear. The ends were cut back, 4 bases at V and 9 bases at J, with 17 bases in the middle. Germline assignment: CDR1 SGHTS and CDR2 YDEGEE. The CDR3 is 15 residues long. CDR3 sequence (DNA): TGTGCCAGCAGCCTGTCGTCGGGTGTGGGTTCACCCCTCCACTTT. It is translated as CASSLSSGVGSPLHF.

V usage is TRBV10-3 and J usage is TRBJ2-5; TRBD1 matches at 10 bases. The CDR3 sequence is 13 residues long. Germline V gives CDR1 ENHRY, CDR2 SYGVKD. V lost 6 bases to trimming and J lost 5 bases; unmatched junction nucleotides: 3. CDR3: CAISMGQGETQYF. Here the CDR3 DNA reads TGTGCCATCAGCATGGGACAGGGGGAGACCCAGTACTTC.

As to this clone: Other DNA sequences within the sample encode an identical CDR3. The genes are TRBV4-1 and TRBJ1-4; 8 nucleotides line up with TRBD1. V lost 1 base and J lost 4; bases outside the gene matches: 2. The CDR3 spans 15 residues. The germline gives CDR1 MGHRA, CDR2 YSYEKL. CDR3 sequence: CASSQGQGINEKLFF. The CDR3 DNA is TGCGCCAGCAGCCAAGGACAGGGGATTAATGAAAAACTGTTTTTT.

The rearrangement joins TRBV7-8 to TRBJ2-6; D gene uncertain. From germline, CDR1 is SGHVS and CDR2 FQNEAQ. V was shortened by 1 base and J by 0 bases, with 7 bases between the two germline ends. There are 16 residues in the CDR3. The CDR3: CASSLVSVSGANVLTF. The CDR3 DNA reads TGTGCCAGCAGCTTAGTTTCCGTCTCTGGGGCCAACGTCCTGACTTTC.

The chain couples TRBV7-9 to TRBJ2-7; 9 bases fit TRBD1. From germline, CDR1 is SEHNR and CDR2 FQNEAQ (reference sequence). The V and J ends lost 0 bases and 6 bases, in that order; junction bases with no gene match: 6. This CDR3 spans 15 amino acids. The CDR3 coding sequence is TGTGCCAGCAGCTTAGCCTCCGGGACAGGGTCCGAGCAGTACTTC. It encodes CASSLASGTGSEQYF.

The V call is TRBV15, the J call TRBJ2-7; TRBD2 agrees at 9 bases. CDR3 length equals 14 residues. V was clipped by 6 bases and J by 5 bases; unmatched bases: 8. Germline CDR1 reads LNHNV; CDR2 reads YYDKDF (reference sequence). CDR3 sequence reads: CATRKAGGKDEQYF. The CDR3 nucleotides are TGTGCCACCAGGAAGGCGGGGGGGAAAGACGAGCAGTACTTC.